What follows describes a single TCR beta chain. V was clipped by 5 bases and J by 7 bases, with 17 bases between them. This CDR3 is 15 amino acids long. Germline assignment: CDR1 MNHEY and CDR2 SVGEGT. TCRdb recomputed calls from the RT-PCR reads with MiXCR, one row per CDR3 protein. The top ten hold roughly 3.9% of the sample, which has 650,000 to 800,000 distinct CDR3 sequences, 13% to 15% seen once. Specimen: memory CD4+ T cells from blood. The receptor was isolated from a female donor in good health, serving as a healthy control. This chain connects TRBV6-2 or TRBV6-3 to TRBJ2-2, with a tentative D call TRBD2 (5 bases). The CDR3 is CASSNRATMGGELFF. CDR3 bases: TGTGCCAGCAGTAACCGTGCGACTATGGGCGGGGAGCTGTTTTTT.